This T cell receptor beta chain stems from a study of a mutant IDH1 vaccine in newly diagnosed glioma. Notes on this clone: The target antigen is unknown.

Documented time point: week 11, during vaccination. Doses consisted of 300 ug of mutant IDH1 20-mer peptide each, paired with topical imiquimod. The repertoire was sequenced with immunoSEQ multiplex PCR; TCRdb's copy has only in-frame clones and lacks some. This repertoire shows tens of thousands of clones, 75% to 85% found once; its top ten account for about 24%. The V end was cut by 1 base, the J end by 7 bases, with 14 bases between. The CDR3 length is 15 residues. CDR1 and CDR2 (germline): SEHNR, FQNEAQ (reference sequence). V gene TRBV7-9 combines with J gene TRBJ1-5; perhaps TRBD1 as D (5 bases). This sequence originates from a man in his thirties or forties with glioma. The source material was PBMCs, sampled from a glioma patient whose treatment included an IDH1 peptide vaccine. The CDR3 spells CASSLEGVLGQPQHF. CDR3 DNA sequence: TGTGCCAGCAGCTTAGAAGGGGTTTTGGGACAGCCCCAGCATTTT.